What follows are 14 T cell receptor beta chains derived from one specimen sequenced in a study of cytomegalovirus exposure and HLA in healthy donors. The study ran its PCR with 60 Vbeta and 13 Jbeta primers. Clones were sequenced by immunoSEQ multiplex PCR, and TCRdb holds only the in-frame ones, with some missing. This repertoire shows roughly 150,000 clones, approximately 82% found once; its top ten account for around 10%. Material for sequencing was PBMCs. The receptors stem from a young man in good health and CMV-seropositive.

The gene calls are TRBV4-1 and TRBJ1-2; TRBD1 matches 9 bases. The CDR3 runs to 17 residues. The junction had 8 bases not matched to a gene; V was cut back by 0 bases and J by 3 bases. CDR1 MGHRA and CDR2 YSYEKL come from the germline V gene. The CDR3 sequence: CASSQEYVDRGYYGYTF. In nucleotides, the CDR3 is TGCGCCAGCAGCCAAGAGTATGTGGACAGGGGCTACTATGGCTACACCTTC.

This clone was detected a few times. The chain combines TRBV14 with TRBJ2-7; TRBD2 is a possible D gene (5 bases). The germline CDR1 and CDR2 sequences are SGHDN and FVKESK. Trimming took off 6 bases at V and 3 bases at J, with 9 bases between the two ends. CDR3 size: 12 residues. The CDR3 nucleotides are TGTGCCAGCAGTCCGAGCGGCTACGAGCAGTACTTC. This translates into CASSPSGYEQYF.

The chain recombines TRBV18 with TRBJ1-5, with D possibly being TRBD1 (5 bases). The CDR3 loop spans 15 amino acids. Germline-derived CDR1 and CDR2 are KGHSH and LQKENI. Trimming pared 0 bases from V and 6 bases from J, leaving 12 bases between. The DNA of the CDR3 is TGTGCCAGCTCACCACCGCCAGGGCGGGGTCAGCCCCAGCATTTT. Translating it yields CASSPPPGRGQPQHF.

The gene calls are TRBV6-1 and TRBJ1-5; no definite D call. Germline V CDR1 and CDR2: MNHNS, SASEGT. This CDR3 region has 12 residues. The V end was cut by 9 bases, the J end by 8 bases, with 14 bases between. CDR3 sequence reads: CARRPLSKPQHF. The CDR3, as DNA: TGTGCCAGGAGGCCGTTATCGAAGCCCCAGCATTTT.

This chain uses TRBV30 with TRBJ2-3; 9 bases fit TRBD1. The CDR3 spans 15 residues. Trimming cost V 0 bases and J 3 bases; bases outside gene matches: 4. CDR1 is GTSNPN, CDR2 SVGIG, per germline (reference sequence). CDR3 region: CAWSVVTGGTDTQYF. Written as DNA, the CDR3 is TGTGCCTGGAGTGTTGTGACAGGGGGGACAGATACGCAGTATTTT.

J is TRBJ1-5 and V is TRBV28; tentatively, D is TRBD1 (5 bases). The CDR3 is 17 amino acids. Germline assignment: CDR1 MDHEN and CDR2 SYDVKM. Between the trimmed V and J ends, which lost 6 bases and 0 bases, there was a span of 18 bases. CDR3 nucleotides: TGTGCCAGCAGCTCGATCGACAGTTACTATAGCAATCAGCCCCAGCATTTT. This encodes CASSSIDSYYSNQPQHF. Combining the CDR3 with reference TRBV28 and TRBJ1-5 gives the whole variable domain DVKVTQSSRYLVKRTGEKVFLECVQDMDHENMFWYRQDPGLGLRLIYFSYDVKMKEKGDIPEGYSVSREKKERFSLILESASTNQTSMYLCASSSIDSYYSNQPQHFGDGTRLSIL.

This clone was seen a single time. The rearrangement uses TRBV5-1 and TRBJ2-5; maybe TRBD2 (5 bases). The better agreement between TRBJ2-7 and the DNA end casts doubt on the J call. CDR3 size: 14 residues. The germline gives CDR1 SGHRS, CDR2 YFSETQ. The CDR3 nucleotides are TGCGCCAGCAGCCAGCTAGCTATCCGGCACGAGCAGTACTTC. Translating gives CASSQLAIRHEQYF.

The chain carries TRBV27 and TRBJ1-2; D perhaps matches TRBD1 (5 bases). The CDR3 has 14 amino acids. Germline CDR1 reads MNHEY; CDR2 reads SMNVEV (reference sequence). V dropped 0 bases and J dropped 8 bases, with 13 bases sitting between them. The CDR3 reads CASSLSSGRGGYTF. DNA for the CDR3: TGTGCCAGCAGTTTATCCTCAGGGAGGGGCGGCTACACCTTC.

The V and J genes are TRBV6-5 and TRBJ2-7; perhaps TRBD1 as D (5 bases). V was shortened by 5 bases and J by 3 bases, with 14 bases between the two germline ends. The germline CDR1 and CDR2 sequences are MNHEY and SVGAGI. This CDR3 is built from 14 residues. CDR3 coding DNA: TGTGCCAGCAGTAGGCTGGAAAGGGGCTACGAGCAGTACTTC. Its translation: CASSRLERGYEQYF.

This clone was counted between two and nine times. This chain uses TRBV6-1 with TRBJ2-7, with TRBD2 matching 11 bases. V shed 3 bases and J 4 bases; nucleotides not matched to a gene: 11. The CDR3 length is 17 residues. CDR1 and CDR2 (germline): MNHNS, SASEGT. The CDR3 region is CASSEESLAGGLYEQYF. In DNA form, the CDR3 reads TGTGCCAGCAGTGAGGAATCATTAGCGGGAGGGCTATACGAGCAGTACTTC.

This clone was seen more than once but under ten times. The rearrangement links TRBV7-6 to TRBJ2-7, with D possibly being TRBD1 (6 bases). Germline CDR1 and CDR2: SGHVS and FNYEAQ. V gave up 3 bases and J gave up 0 bases, with 12 bases separating them. The CDR3 contains 15 residues. CDR3 bases: TGTGCCAGCAGCTTCGGACAGCGGAGCTCCTACGAGCAGTACTTC. This sequence encodes CASSFGQRSSYEQYF.

This clone was recorded only once. The J gene is TRBJ1-2, the V gene TRBV7-2, with TRBD1 identical over 7 bases. The ends lost 5 bases at V and 4 bases at J; junction bases unmatched: 7. Looked up from germline, CDR1 is SGHTA and CDR2 is FQGNSA. The CDR3 has 14 amino acids. The CDR3, as DNA: TGTGCCAGCAGCCAGGACAGGAGATTCTATGGCTACACCTTC. Its protein is CASSQDRRFYGYTF. The whole variable domain, filled in from reference TRBV7-2 and TRBJ1-2, reads GAGVSQSPSNKVTEKGKDVELRCDPISGHTALYWYRQSLGQGLEFLIYFQGNSAPDKSGLPSDRFSAERTGGSVSTLTIQRTQQEDSAVYLCASSQDRRFYGYTFGSGTRLTVV.

V gene TRBV28 combines with J gene TRBJ2-7; 11 nucleotides agree with TRBD1. Trimming took 5 bases from V and 5 from J; bases not matched to a gene: 8. The CDR3 spans 15 residues. Germline V CDR1 and CDR2: MDHEN, SYDVKM. The CDR3 region is CASSQAGQGGHEQYF. CDR3 sequence (DNA): TGTGCCAGCAGTCAAGCGGGACAGGGGGGACACGAGCAGTACTTC.

V is TRBV2 and J is TRBJ2-5; 7 nucleotides match TRBD2. The CDR3 has 15 amino acids. Germline values: CDR1 SNHLY, CDR2 FYNNEI. V lost 6 bases to trimming and J lost 5 bases; unmatched junction nucleotides: 12. CDR3 amino acids: CASSGGTIFRETQYF. Written as DNA, the CDR3 is TGTGCCAGCAGCGGAGGGACTATCTTTCGGGAGACCCAGTACTTC.